This T cell receptor (beta chain) was documented in a study of T cells in Graves' hyperthyroidism and ophthalmopathy. Notes on this clonotype: A read error may account for a junction end that differs from germline.

Germline V gene data show CDR1 as MGHRA and CDR2 as YSYEKL. The CDR3 has 14 residues. Individuals with ophthalmopathy presented a Clinical Activity Score of at least 3, a NOSPECS grade of at least 4 and a duration under 3 months. PBMCs were sourced from less than 13 ml fresh peripheral blood. Amplification of TCR beta CDR3 regions used RNA as the template. Researchers ran a first-round RT-PCR on the TCR CDR3 using the HTBI primer set. In TCRdb, the multiplex PCR reads were re-called with MiXCR into one record per CDR3 protein. The sample consists of 450,000 to 500,000 distinct CDR3 sequences, approximately 23% of them appearing once.

The sample consisted of blood. The chain couples TRBV4-1 to TRBJ2-5, with a possible D match to TRBD1 (5 bases). This TCR came from a woman aged 70-85 years with Graves' ophthalmopathy. CDR3 sequence (DNA): TGCGCCAGCAGCCAAGTGGACGGACAAGAGATCCAGTACTTC. It encodes CASSQVDGQEIQYF.